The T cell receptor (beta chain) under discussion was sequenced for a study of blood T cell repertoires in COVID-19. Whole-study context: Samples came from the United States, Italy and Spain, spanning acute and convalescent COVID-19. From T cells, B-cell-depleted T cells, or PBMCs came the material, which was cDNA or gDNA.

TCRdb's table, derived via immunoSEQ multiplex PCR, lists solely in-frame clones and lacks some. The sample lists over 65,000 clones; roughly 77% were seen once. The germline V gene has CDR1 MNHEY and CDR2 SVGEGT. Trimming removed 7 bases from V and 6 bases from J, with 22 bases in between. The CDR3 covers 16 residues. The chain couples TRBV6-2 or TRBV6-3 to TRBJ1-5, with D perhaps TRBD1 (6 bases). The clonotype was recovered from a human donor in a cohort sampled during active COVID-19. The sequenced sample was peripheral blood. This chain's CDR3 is CASTPAATGRAQPQHF. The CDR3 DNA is TGTGCCAGCACCCCGGCGGCTACAGGGCGGGCTCAGCCCCAGCATTTT.